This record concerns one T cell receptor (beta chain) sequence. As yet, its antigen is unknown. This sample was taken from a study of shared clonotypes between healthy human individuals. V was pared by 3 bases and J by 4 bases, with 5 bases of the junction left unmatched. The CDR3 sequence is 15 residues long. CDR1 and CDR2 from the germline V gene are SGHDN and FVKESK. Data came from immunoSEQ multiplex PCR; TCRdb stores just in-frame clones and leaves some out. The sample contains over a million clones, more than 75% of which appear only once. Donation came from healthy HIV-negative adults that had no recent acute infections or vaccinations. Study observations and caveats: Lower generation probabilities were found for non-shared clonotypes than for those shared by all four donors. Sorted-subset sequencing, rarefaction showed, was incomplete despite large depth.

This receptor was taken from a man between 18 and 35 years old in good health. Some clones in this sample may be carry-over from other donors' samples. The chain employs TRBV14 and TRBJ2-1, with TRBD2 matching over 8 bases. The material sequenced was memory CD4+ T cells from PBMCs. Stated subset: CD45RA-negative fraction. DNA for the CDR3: TGTGCCAGCAGCCAGATCAGCGGGGGATACAATGAGCAGTTCTTC. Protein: CASSQISGGYNEQFF.